The present TCR beta chain was sequenced within a study of cytomegalovirus exposure and HLA in healthy donors. Germline loops: CDR1 SGHVS, CDR2 FQNEAQ. CDR3 size: 14 residues. Deletions cut 4 bases from V and 2 bases from J, with 10 bases between. The data were produced by immunoSEQ multiplex PCR, yet TCRdb's version contains in-frame clones alone and is incomplete. In the table there are 280,000 or so clones, roughly 90% of which are singletons. The origin of this receptor is a woman between 18 and 29 years old in good health and CMV-seronegative. Material for sequencing was PBMCs. The V gene is TRBV7-8, the J gene TRBJ2-3; D gene uncertain. The CDR3 bases are TGTGCCAGCAGCTCTAGGTTCTACACAGATACGCAGTATTTT. Its translation: CASSSRFYTDTQYF.